Following are 16 T cell receptor beta chains from one sample sequenced in a study of T cells in Graves' hyperthyroidism and ophthalmopathy. The TCR beta CDR3 regions underwent amplification using RNA transcripts as the source. Using the HTBI primer set, a first-round RT-PCR was run on the TCR CDR3. TCRdb re-called the multiplex PCR reads through MiXCR, storing one row per CDR3 protein. The sample yields just under 750,000 distinct CDR3 sequences, around 40% seen once. Sequenced: blood. All receptors derive from a woman aged 40 to 50 with Graves' hyperthyroidism.

This clonotype was observed a few times. V and J are TRBV20-1 and TRBJ2-5, with 10 bases lining up with TRBD2. The J call could be wrong; TRBJ2-7 is a better fit for the DNA end. The germline CDR1 and CDR2 sequences are DFQATT and SNEGSKA (reference sequence). The CDR3 is 15 amino acids. This chain's CDR3 is CSARDGASGSYEQYF. Here the CDR3 DNA reads TGCAGTGCTAGAGATGGGGCTAGCGGGAGCTACGAGCAGTACTTC.

This clonotype was observed a handful of times. This chain uses TRBV20-1 with TRBJ2-7; D uncertain. Germline V CDR1 and CDR2: DFQATT, SNEGSKA (reference sequence). Trimming removed 6 bases at V and 6 bases at J, with 12 bases between. The length of the CDR3 is 11 residues. Written as DNA, the CDR3 is TGCAGTGCCACGGGTGGGCGCGAGCAGTACTTC. Its translation is CSATGGREQYF.

Points on this clonotype: This may be a read error: a much more frequent sequence differs by one nucleotide. This chain links TRBV24-1 with TRBJ2-2, with D possibly being TRBD2 (6 bases). This CDR3 contains 16 residues. Germline CDR1 and CDR2: KGHDR and SFDVKD. The CDR3 sequence: CATRPKGTPNTGEPFF. The CDR3 DNA follows: TGTGCCACCAGACCTAAGGGGACTCCGAACACCGGGGAGCCGTTTTTT.

This clonotype was seen at least ten times. The V gene is TRBV9, the J gene TRBJ1-1; a possible D gene is TRBD1 (5 bases). With 0 bases removed from V and 4 bases from J, the gap between germline ends came to 7 bases. Germline CDR1 SGDLS, CDR2 YYNGEE. The CDR3 covers 13 residues. CDR3 sequence: CASSVGQLTEAFF. The CDR3 nucleotides read TGTGCCAGCAGCGTAGGACAGCTCACTGAAGCTTTCTTT.

This clonotype came up once. The chain carries TRBV7-9 and TRBJ1-1; TRBD1 might be the D (5 bases). Germline-derived CDR1 and CDR2 are SEHNR and FQNEAQ (reference sequence). This CDR3 contains 15 residues. Between the trimmed V and J ends, which lost 1 base and 8 bases, there was a span of 17 bases. CDR3 sequence (DNA): TGTGCCAGCAGCTTAGATGGGGACTCAATAGGGGAAGCTTTCTTT. This encodes CASSLDGDSIGEAFF.

The DNA of the CDR3 is TGTGCCAGTAGTGAGGCACCCGGGACTATAACTGAAGCTTTCTTT. As protein: CASSEAPGTITEAFF. This chain uses TRBV7-9 with TRBJ1-1; maybe TRBD1 (5 bases). The germline gives CDR1 SEHNR, CDR2 FQNEAQ (reference sequence). V was cut by 9 bases and J by 5 bases, with 22 bases left in between. This CDR3 has 15 amino acids.

This sequence joins TRBV19 and TRBJ1-2, with D uncertain. The V end lost 1 base, the J end lost 6 bases, and 9 bases lay between the germline ends. The germline V gene encodes CDR1 LNHDA and CDR2 SQIVND (reference sequence). This CDR3 is 13 amino acids long. CDR3 in amino acids: CASSIGGGNGYTF. The CDR3 DNA follows: TGTGCCAGTAGTATAGGAGGCGGTAATGGCTACACCTTC.

This chain connects TRBV6-5 to TRBJ2-7; 10 positions match TRBD2. Germline CDR1 reads MNHEY; CDR2 reads SVGAGI. This CDR3 is 15 amino acids long. With V trimmed by 6 bases and J by 1 base, 6 bases remained unmatched. This CDR3 is CASRDSGGPSYEQYF. CDR3 bases: TGTGCCAGCAGGGATAGCGGGGGGCCATCCTACGAGCAGTACTTC.

In its sample, this clonotype was seen many times. The rearrangement joins TRBV5-6 to TRBJ1-2, with 9 bases lining up with TRBD1. Losses at the gene ends were 5 bases for V and 8 bases for J; bases not matched to a gene: 10. The germline gives CDR1 SGHDT, CDR2 YYEEEE. The CDR3 runs to 14 residues. CDR3 amino acids: CASRYYRGRDGYTF. CDR3 DNA: TGTGCCAGCAGGTACTACAGGGGGCGCGACGGCTACACCTTC.

This clonotype was detected ten times or more. J is TRBJ2-5 and V is TRBV20-1; 7 nucleotides line up with TRBD2. The J segment lost 2 bases and the V segment lost 3 bases, leaving 6 bases of the junction unmatched. The length of the CDR3 is 14 residues. Germline CDR1 and CDR2: DFQATT and SNEGSKA (reference sequence). The DNA of the CDR3 is TGCAGTGCTAGGAGGGAGCGGGGTCAAGAGACCCAGTACTTC. Translated, it gives CSARRERGQETQYF.

The chain combines TRBV19 with TRBJ1-5; the match to TRBD1 covers 9 bases. J was trimmed by 5 bases and V by 3 bases; bases with no gene match: 5. Germline V CDR1 and CDR2: LNHDA, SQIVND (reference sequence). This CDR3 has 15 amino acids. The CDR3 coding sequence is TGTGCCAGTAGTATTAGGGGACAGGGTCATCAGCCCCAGCATTTT. It specifies CASSIRGQGHQPQHF.

This clonotype occurred a few times. The V call is TRBV6-4, the J call TRBJ1-4; a weak D match, TRBD1 (6 bases). This CDR3 is 15 amino acids long. Trimming stripped 4 bases from V and 5 bases from J, with 14 bases between. Germline V gives CDR1 MRHNA, CDR2 SNTAGT. The DNA of the CDR3 is TGTGCCAGCAGTGCGATACAGGGAAGAAATGAAAAACTGTTTTTT. Its protein product is CASSAIQGRNEKLFF.

Note on this clonotype: A much larger clonotype is one base distant, so this may be a read error. Given the absence of the conserved phenylalanine or tryptophan at the CDR3 end, a read error is likely. The chain is built from TRBV7-3 and TRBJ2-7; D is perhaps TRBD1 (6 bases). CDR3 size: 12 residues. Trimming pared 3 bases from V and 5 bases from J, leaving 8 bases between. CDR1 is SGHTA, CDR2 FQGTGA, per germline. The CDR3 coding sequence is TGTGCCAGCAGCTTTCCAGGGGACGAGCAGTACCTC. Its protein is CASSFPGDEQYL.

This clonotype was seen many times. This chain links TRBV24-1 with TRBJ2-5, with D perhaps being TRBD1 or TRBD2 (5 bases each). CDR1 is KGHDR, CDR2 SFDVKD, per germline. CDR3 length equals 15 residues. Deletions cut 3 bases from V and 4 bases from J, with 14 bases between. In DNA form, the CDR3 reads TGTGCCACCAGTGATGAGGGGCTTCTCGGAGAGACCCAGTACTTC. This sequence encodes CATSDEGLLGETQYF.

The gene calls are TRBV6-1 and TRBJ1-2; D not resolved. From germline, CDR1 is MNHNS and CDR2 SASEGT. This CDR3 is 16 amino acids long. The V and J ends lost 4 bases and 4 bases respectively, with 19 bases between them. CDR3 region: CASSVVRTGLAYGYTF. For the CDR3, the DNA is TGTGCCAGCAGTGTGGTCAGGACCGGATTGGCCTATGGCTACACCTTC.

The chain employs TRBV20-1 and TRBJ1-3, with D tentatively TRBD1 (5 bases). V dropped 3 bases and J dropped 1 base, with 10 bases sitting between them. The CDR3 is 14 amino acids. In germline, CDR1 is DFQATT, CDR2 SNEGSKA (reference sequence). The CDR3 spells CSASPGRSGNTIYF. The DNA of the CDR3 is TGCAGTGCTAGTCCAGGGAGGTCTGGAAACACCATATATTTT.